One and the same sample provided the 25 T cell receptor beta chains below, sequenced in a study of regulatory T cells in long-lasting Graves disease. The time point was: newly diagnosed GD, antithyroid drugs for less than 3 months. PBMC RNA served as the TCR library source. To make TCR beta libraries, researchers used iRepertoire HTBI primers and Arm-PCR of CDR3 regions. One entry per CDR3 protein results from TCRdb running MiXCR on the multiplex PCR reads. Of fewer than 650,000 distinct CDR3 sequences in the sample, roughly 16% were seen once. These data also formed part of another study, on T cells in Graves' hyperthyroidism and ophthalmopathy.

Sequenced here: peripheral blood mononuclear cells (PBMCs), sampled at new diagnosis, from a patient treated with antithyroid drugs. Every receptor here comes from a woman in her thirties with Graves disease.

Worth noting for this clonotype: A read error is possible here, since a much larger clone lies one base away. The chain carries TRBV7-9 and TRBJ2-2, with D maybe TRBD2 (5 bases). V was cut by 4 bases and J by 6 bases, with 15 bases left in between. Germline lookup yields CDR1 SEHNR and CDR2 FQNEAQ (reference sequence). The CDR3 spans 15 residues. CDR3 residues: CASSSIVGAAGELFF. In nucleotides, the CDR3 is TGTGCCAGCAGCTCGATAGTGGGAGCGGCCGGGGAGCTGTTTTTT.

This clonotype was detected ten times or more. The chain uses TRBV5-6 and TRBJ2-1; D is unresolved. Germline-derived CDR1 and CDR2 are SGHDT and YYEEEE. Trimming pared 1 base from V and 0 bases from J, leaving 11 bases between. The CDR3 sequence is 16 residues long. The chain's CDR3 is CASSLSPASSYNEQFF. The CDR3 DNA follows: TGTGCCAGCAGCTTGAGCCCGGCCAGCTCCTACAATGAGCAGTTCTTC.

This clonotype was detected a few times. The chain uses TRBV3-1 and TRBJ2-4, with D possibly TRBD1 on 5 matching bases. V was clipped by 1 base and J by 5 bases, with 9 bases between them. CDR1 and CDR2 (germline): LGHDT, YNNKEL (reference sequence). CDR3 length: 14 residues. In DNA, the CDR3 is TGTGCCAGCAGCCAAGGGACAAATGAAAACATTCAGTACTTC. Amino acids: CASSQGTNENIQYF.

The J gene is TRBJ1-5, the V gene TRBV6-1; weak D call: TRBD1 (6 bases). V was cut by 1 base and J by 13 bases, with 20 bases left in between. This CDR3 comprises 15 residues. Germline values: CDR1 MNHNS, CDR2 SASEGT. The CDR3: CASSEVGGGGSLQHF. The CDR3 DNA is TGTGCCAGCAGTGAAGTCGGAGGGGGAGGCAGCCTGCAGCATTTT.

The rearrangement uses TRBV7-2 and TRBJ2-2, with 8 bases identical to TRBD2. This CDR3 has 16 residues. Trimming cost V 5 bases and J 5 bases; bases outside gene matches: 10. CDR1 is SGHTA and CDR2 is FQGNSA in the germline V gene. The CDR3 loop reads CASSPKAGEVTGELFF. In nucleotides, the CDR3 is TGTGCCAGCAGCCCCAAAGCGGGAGAAGTAACCGGGGAGCTGTTTTTT.

This clonotype was picked up a small number of times. V is TRBV4-1 and J is TRBJ2-1, with TRBD1 identical over 7 bases. The CDR3 loop spans 15 amino acids. Trimming cost V 0 bases and J 4 bases; bases outside gene matches: 3. Germline V CDR1 and CDR2: MGHRA, YSYEKL. The CDR3 here is CASSQEGQTYNEQFF. Here the CDR3 DNA reads TGCGCCAGCAGCCAAGAGGGACAGACGTACAATGAGCAGTTCTTC.

The chain recombines TRBV3-1 with TRBJ2-1; 13 nucleotides line up with TRBD2. The V segment lost 5 bases and the J segment 2 bases; nucleotides outside the gene matches: 3. Germline V gene sequence: CDR1 LGHDT, CDR2 YNNKEL (reference sequence). The CDR3 spans 16 residues. The chain's CDR3 is CASSGGLAGAYNEQFF. The CDR3 DNA is TGTGCCAGCAGCGGCGGACTAGCGGGAGCCTACAATGAGCAGTTCTTC.

This clonotype came up a few times. The chain couples TRBV5-1 to TRBJ2-1; 8 bases are shared with TRBD2. The CDR3 spans 17 residues. Unmatched junction bases numbered 12, after V lost 7 bases and J lost 0 bases. Germline lookup yields CDR1 SGHRS and CDR2 YFSETQ. CDR3 region: CASERSGSIGSYNEQFF. Here the CDR3 DNA reads TGCGCCAGCGAACGGAGCGGGAGTATCGGCTCCTACAATGAGCAGTTCTTC.

Regarding this clonotype: This may be a read error: a much more frequent sequence differs by one nucleotide. CDR3 loop: CASSSVPVGESGNTIYF. The CDR3 region has the DNA TGTGCCAGCAGTTCCGTCCCGGTGGGGGAATCTGGAAACACCATATATTTT. The chain recombines TRBV28 with TRBJ1-3; D perhaps matches TRBD1 (5 bases). Deletions cut 4 bases from V and 1 base from J, with 17 bases between. This CDR3 comprises 17 residues. Germline V CDR1 and CDR2: MDHEN, SYDVKM.

The chain uses TRBV30 and TRBJ1-2; 8 bases map to TRBD1. Germline assignment: CDR1 GTSNPN and CDR2 SVGIG (reference sequence). J gave up 0 bases and V 6 bases, and 3 bases lay outside the gene matches. The CDR3 loop spans 13 amino acids. DNA of the CDR3: TGTGCCTGCCGACAGGGGACTAACTATGGCTACACCTTC. It translates to CACRQGTNYGYTF.

This clonotype was observed many times. This chain uses TRBV19 with TRBJ2-7; 7 nucleotides match TRBD1. Germline-derived CDR1 and CDR2 are LNHDA and SQIVND (reference sequence). CDR3 size: 14 residues. Germline trimming cut 7 bases from V and 1 base from J; bases unmatched to any gene: 7. DNA for the CDR3: TGTGCCAGTAACCCCGGGACAGCATCCTACGAGCAGTACTTC. Translating gives CASNPGTASYEQYF.

J is TRBJ2-1 and V is TRBV20-1; TRBD2 matches 10 bases. Germline CDR1 and CDR2: DFQATT and SNEGSKA (reference sequence). Trimming cost V 0 bases and J 7 bases; bases outside gene matches: 6. There are 15 residues in the CDR3. CDR3 DNA sequence: TGCAGTGCTAGAGATGACGGACTAGCGGCAAATGAGCAGTTCTTC. It yields the protein CSARDDGLAANEQFF.

V gene TRBV28 combines with J gene TRBJ2-6; D might be TRBD1 (6 bases). Germline values: CDR1 MDHEN, CDR2 SYDVKM. Trimming removed 8 bases at V and 0 bases at J, with 8 bases between. This CDR3 is 14 amino acids long. CDR3 DNA sequence: TGTGCCAGCCTGGACAGCTCTGGGGCCAACGTCCTGACTTTC. Amino acid sequence: CASLDSSGANVLTF.

This chain uses TRBV25-1 with TRBJ1-4; 10 bases are a match to TRBD1. Germline V gene sequence: CDR1 MGHDK, CDR2 SYGVNS. The CDR3 contains 17 residues. J was trimmed by 3 bases and V by 1 base; bases with no gene match: 5. The CDR3 reads CASSEWTGGTSNEKLFF. CDR3 nucleotides: TGTGCCAGCAGTGAATGGACAGGGGGTACGTCTAATGAAAAACTGTTTTTT.

This clonotype was found a few times. The rearrangement uses TRBV6-5 and TRBJ2-7; 8 nucleotides line up with TRBD2. The trim removed 6 bases at V and 5 bases at J, leaving 15 bases unmatched. The CDR3 loop spans 16 amino acids. The germline V gene encodes CDR1 MNHEY and CDR2 SVGAGI. DNA of the CDR3: TGTGCCAGCAGCTACGGGGGGAGACTAGCGAAGGACGAGCAGTACTTC. Its translation is CASSYGGRLAKDEQYF.

The sample holds many counts of this clonotype. V usage is TRBV28 and J usage is TRBJ2-3; perhaps TRBD1 as D (5 bases). Trimming cost V 2 bases and J 5 bases, with 11 bases left between them. Looked up from germline, CDR1 is MDHEN and CDR2 is SYDVKM. The CDR3 totals 14 residues. The chain's CDR3 is CASSLPQGGDTQYF. The CDR3 DNA reads TGTGCCAGCAGTTTACCTCAGGGTGGAGATACGCAGTATTTT.

Details on this clonotype: Since a much larger clone is just one base distant, this may be a read error. This chain uses TRBV7-2 with TRBJ2-1; 8 bases match TRBD2. V trimming: 4 bases; J trimming: 2 bases; junction bases outside the gene matches: 4. This CDR3 spans 15 amino acids. Germline assignment: CDR1 SGHTA and CDR2 FQGNSA. CDR3 loop: CASSSRAGAYNEQFF. The CDR3, as DNA: TGTGCCAGCAGCTCACGAGCGGGAGCCTACAATGAGCAGTTCTTC.

This clonotype was counted many times. The rearrangement joins TRBV19 to TRBJ1-5; D call uncertain. CDR1 is LNHDA, CDR2 SQIVND, per germline (reference sequence). V lost 5 bases to trimming and J lost 5 bases, with 13 bases between them. CDR3 length: 14 residues. The CDR3: CASSSDPRDQPQHF. The CDR3 DNA sequence: TGTGCCAGTAGTTCCGACCCGCGGGATCAGCCCCAGCATTTT.

For the CDR3, the DNA is TGTGCCAGCAGCCGAAACCCAAGGGCGACCCAGTACTTC. As protein: CASSRNPRATQYF. The chain employs TRBV7-2 and TRBJ2-5; D gene unclear. Trimming removed 5 bases from V and 7 bases from J, with 14 bases in between. The CDR3 contains 13 residues. Per germline, CDR1 SGHTA and CDR2 FQGNSA.

This clonotype was observed many times. The chain recombines TRBV28 with TRBJ1-2, with 8 bases that match TRBD1. V was pared by 2 bases and J by 2 bases, with 1 base of the junction left unmatched. This CDR3 comprises 14 residues. The germline V gene encodes CDR1 MDHEN and CDR2 SYDVKM. The CDR3 nucleotides are TGTGCCAGCAGTTTAAGGACAGGGAACTATGGCTACACCTTC. Amino acid sequence: CASSLRTGNYGYTF.

Ten or more counts support this clonotype. The chain is built from TRBV27 and TRBJ1-2, with 7 nucleotides matching TRBD1. The germline gives CDR1 MNHEY, CDR2 SMNVEV (reference sequence). CDR3 length equals 17 residues. The V and J ends lost 4 bases and 3 bases, in that order; junction bases with no gene match: 14. The CDR3 here is CASSSRAMTGLDYGYTF. In nucleotides, the CDR3 is TGTGCCAGCAGTTCAAGAGCAATGACAGGGTTGGACTATGGCTACACCTTC.

The chain carries TRBV6-1 and TRBJ2-3, with D unclear. Germline-derived CDR1 and CDR2 are MNHNS and SASEGT. V lost 2 bases and J 6 bases, leaving 12 bases between the germline ends. The CDR3 sequence is 14 residues long. CDR3 DNA: TGTGCCAGCAGTGAACTGCGATCATGGGATACGCAGTATTTT. Amino acid sequence: CASSELRSWDTQYF.

A few counts support this clonotype. The gene calls are TRBV3-1 and TRBJ2-7; the D is unclear. Germline values: CDR1 LGHDT, CDR2 YNNKEL (reference sequence). The CDR3 runs 17 residues. V gave up 1 base and J gave up 3 bases, with 19 bases separating them. CDR3 protein: CASSQVSWQQEYYEQYF. The CDR3 DNA reads as TGTGCCAGCAGCCAAGTCTCGTGGCAGCAAGAATACTACGAGCAGTACTTC.

This clonotype was counted between two and nine times. The chain's CDR3 is CASSRERGYNEQFF. The CDR3 region has the DNA TGTGCCAGTAGTCGGGAGCGGGGATACAATGAGCAGTTCTTC. This chain links TRBV19 with TRBJ2-1, with TRBD2 identical over 7 bases. This CDR3 has 14 residues. CDR1 LNHDA and CDR2 SQIVND come from the germline V gene (reference sequence). The V segment lost 5 bases and the J segment 4 bases; nucleotides outside the gene matches: 5. The variable domain in full, with the rest retrieved from reference TRBV19 and TRBJ2-1, is DGGITQSPKYLFRKEGQNVTLSCEQNLNHDAMYWYRQDPGQGLRLIYYSQIVNDFQKGDIAEGYSVSREKKESFPLTVTSAQKNPTAFYLCASSRERGYNEQFFGPGTRLTVL.

This clonotype was counted between two and nine times. V gene TRBV7-6 combines with J gene TRBJ2-5; TRBD2 aligns across 7 bases. The CDR3 sequence is 15 residues long. Germline loops: CDR1 SGHVS, CDR2 FNYEAQ. With 6 bases clipped from V and 1 base from J, the junction kept 8 bases outside the gene matches. The CDR3 bases are TGTGCCAGCAGTTCCCTGGGGGGGACCCAAGAGACCCAGTACTTC. Translated, it gives CASSSLGGTQETQYF.